A single sample is the source of the 18 T cell receptor beta chains below, sequenced in a study of blood T cell repertoires in COVID-19. The table came from immunoSEQ multiplex PCR; TCRdb's copy has only in-frame clones and leaves some out. Of 110,000 or so clones in the sample, roughly 81% were seen once. The sequenced sample consisted of peripheral blood. The source of these receptors is a man aged 40-49 years with acute or convalescent COVID-19.

This clone showed up just a few times. CDR3 in amino acids: CASSPGQTLYEQYF. The CDR3 region has the DNA TGTGCCAGCAGCCCGGGACAGACTCTTTACGAGCAGTACTTC. The chain employs TRBV9 and TRBJ2-7, with TRBD1 identical over 7 bases. This CDR3 has 14 residues. CDR1 is SGDLS and CDR2 is YYNGEE in the germline V gene. V was pared by 4 bases and J by 4 bases, with 8 bases of the junction left unmatched.

This chain joins TRBV4-1 and TRBJ2-1, with a weak D call TRBD2 (5 bases). V was trimmed by 1 base and J by 8 bases, leaving 9 bases between them. This CDR3 region has 13 residues. Germline loops: CDR1 MGHRA, CDR2 YSYEKL. DNA for the CDR3: TGCGCCAGCAGCCAAGTCGCCGGGGATGAGCAGTTCTTC. This codes for CASSQVAGDEQFF.

In this sample, this clone turned up once. The chain uses TRBV29-1 and TRBJ2-2; maybe TRBD1 (7 bases). Trimming removed 4 bases from V and 8 bases from J, with 14 bases in between. The germline CDR1 and CDR2 sequences are SQVTM and ANQGSEA. This CDR3 region has 13 residues. CDR3 DNA: TGCAGCGTTGGGCAGGGGGGATATGGGGAGCTGTTTTTT. It is translated as CSVGQGGYGELFF.

The V gene is TRBV5-1, the J gene TRBJ2-7; a possible D gene is TRBD1 (6 bases). The CDR3 has 15 amino acids. Germline assignment: CDR1 SGHRS and CDR2 YFSETQ. With 0 bases removed from V and 3 bases from J, the gap between germline ends came to 13 bases. The CDR3 is CASSLAQGPLYEQYF. For the CDR3, the DNA is TGCGCCAGCAGCTTGGCACAGGGTCCCCTCTACGAGCAGTACTTC.

This clone has a handful of counts. The V gene is TRBV10-2, the J gene TRBJ2-7; D gene uncertain. Germline values: CDR1 WSHSY, CDR2 SAAADI. This CDR3 is 14 amino acids long. With 4 bases removed from V and 0 bases from J, the gap between germline ends came to 10 bases. The CDR3 here is CASSVAGRSYEQYF. The DNA of the CDR3 is TGCGCCAGCAGTGTTGCAGGCCGCTCCTACGAGCAGTACTTC.

With respect to this clone: Compared with germline, one end of the junction differs, possibly owing to a read error. The rearrangement uses TRBV12-3 or TRBV12-4 and TRBJ2-7; TRBD1 is a possible D gene (6 bases). The CDR3 length is 12 residues. CDR3 region: CASSLVGAQLLF. The CDR3 nucleotides are TGTGCCAGCAGTTTGGTGGGGGCGCAGTTACTCTTC.

This clone was picked up a small number of times. The CDR3 region has the DNA TGTGCCTGGAGTGCAGGGGGCGTTGGGGCCAACGTCCTGACTTTC. It codes for CAWSAGGVGANVLTF. The chain joins TRBV30 to TRBJ2-6; 8 nucleotides match TRBD1. The germline gives CDR1 GTSNPN, CDR2 SVGIG (reference sequence). V lost 1 base to trimming and J lost 3 bases; unmatched junction nucleotides: 2. The CDR3 is made up of 15 amino acids.

This CDR3 reads CASSEDPIPRNQPQHF. The CDR3 coding sequence is TGTGCCAGCAGTGAAGATCCAATCCCGAGGAATCAGCCCCAGCATTTT. The V and J genes are TRBV6-1 and TRBJ1-5; D is undetermined. This CDR3 region has 16 residues. The V gene's germline CDR1 is MNHNS and CDR2 SASEGT. V lost 1 base and J lost 4, with 14 bases in between.

The chain carries TRBV9 and TRBJ1-4, with no clear D. The V gene's germline CDR1 is SGDLS and CDR2 YYNGEE. The CDR3 covers 15 residues. V lost 2 bases and J 7 bases, leaving 15 bases between the germline ends. CDR3 loop: CASSVRPSVAEKLFF. The CDR3 DNA is TGTGCCAGCAGCGTCCGACCGAGCGTGGCTGAAAAACTGTTTTTT. Looking up the rest from reference TRBV9 and TRBJ1-4 gives the full variable domain: DSGVTQTPKHLITATGQRVTLRCSPRSGDLSVYWYQQSLDQGLQFLIQYYNGEERAKGNILERFSAQQFPDLHSELNLSSLELGDSALYFCASSVRPSVAEKLFFGSGTQLSVL.

J is TRBJ2-5 and V is TRBV5-1; the match to TRBD2 covers 9 bases. Germline trimming cut 2 bases from V and 5 bases from J; bases unmatched to any gene: 10. Germline CDR1 and CDR2: SGHRS and YFSETQ. The CDR3 sequence is 16 residues long. CDR3: CASSLHPSGVSETQYF. Written as DNA, the CDR3 is TGCGCCAGCAGCTTACACCCTAGCGGGGTCTCGGAGACCCAGTACTTC.

The chain carries TRBV24-1 and TRBJ1-5, with 7 nucleotides matching TRBD1. V dropped 4 bases and J dropped 0; count of bases not matched to a gene: 5. The germline V gene encodes CDR1 KGHDR and CDR2 SFDVKD. The CDR3 loop spans 16 amino acids. CDR3 in amino acids: CATSESGQVSNQPQHF. For the CDR3, the DNA is TGTGCCACCAGTGAAAGCGGACAGGTTAGCAATCAGCCCCAGCATTTT.

The chain links TRBV6-5 to TRBJ1-5, with D uncertain. CDR1 and CDR2 (germline): MNHEY, SVGAGI. V dropped 0 bases and J dropped 7 bases, with 10 bases sitting between them. The CDR3 loop spans 14 amino acids. In DNA form, the CDR3 reads TGTGCCAGCAGTTACTCGACCCGAGGACAGCCCCAGCATTTT. Translating it yields CASSYSTRGQPQHF.

V gene TRBV6-6 combines with J gene TRBJ2-7; TRBD1 aligns across 7 bases. The junction had 8 bases not matched to a gene; V was cut back by 4 bases and J by 2 bases. CDR3 length: 15 residues. Germline assignment: CDR1 MNHNY and CDR2 SVGAGI (reference sequence). The CDR3: CASSWTGAPTYEQYF. The DNA of the CDR3 is TGTGCCAGCAGTTGGACAGGAGCTCCTACCTACGAGCAGTACTTC.

V gene TRBV23-1 combines with J gene TRBJ1-2; maybe TRBD1 (6 bases). TRBV23-1 belongs to the ORF category, with a function that is uncertain. Trimming removed 8 bases from V and 3 bases from J, with 13 bases in between. CDR3 length: 13 residues. The CDR3: CASVKGVDYGYTF. CDR3 in DNA: TGCGCCAGCGTAAAGGGGGTAGACTATGGCTACACCTTC.

The gene calls are TRBV5-4 and TRBJ1-2, with no clear D. V was cut by 3 bases and J by 8 bases, with 11 bases left in between. In germline, CDR1 is SGHNT, CDR2 YYREEE (reference sequence). The CDR3 covers 12 residues. The CDR3 nucleotides read TGTGCCAGCAGCTCGGCGGATCGCGGCTACACCTTC. Translating gives CASSSADRGYTF.

This chain links TRBV4-1 with TRBJ1-2; D remains unclear. From germline, CDR1 is MGHRA and CDR2 YSYEKL. With 5 bases removed from V and 5 bases from J, the gap between germline ends came to 15 bases. This CDR3 is built from 14 residues. The CDR3 region has the DNA TGCGCCAGCAGCTCCCTGGGTCTAGTATATGGCTACACCTTC. It specifies CASSSLGLVYGYTF.

The chain joins TRBV7-9 to TRBJ2-3; the match to TRBD1 covers 7 bases. From germline, CDR1 is SEHNR and CDR2 FQNEAQ (reference sequence). The CDR3 is made up of 17 amino acids. V shed 0 bases, J shed 5 bases, and the junction held 11 bases outside the gene matches. CDR3 bases: TGTGCCAGCAGCTTAGCGACAGGGCTTAACCGAGGAGATACGCAGTATTTT. This translates into CASSLATGLNRGDTQYF.

The V gene is TRBV7-2, the J gene TRBJ2-3, with D possibly TRBD1 on 6 matching bases. This CDR3 comprises 14 residues. CDR1 SGHTA and CDR2 FQGNSA come from the germline V gene. V lost 3 bases and J 3 bases, leaving 10 bases between the germline ends. CDR3 sequence (DNA): TGTGCCAGCAGCTTTTCGCAGGGGACAGATACGCAGTATTTT. It is translated as CASSFSQGTDTQYF.